Each of the 3 T cell receptor beta chains below was sequenced from the same sample in a study of cytomegalovirus exposure and HLA in healthy donors. PCR used 60 Vbeta primers and 13 Jbeta primers. Data came from immunoSEQ multiplex PCR; TCRdb stores just in-frame clones and leaves some out. This sample's table reports around 53,000 clones. What was sequenced was PBMCs. These receptors came from a male donor in good health and CMV-seropositive.

The chain couples TRBV28 to TRBJ2-2; possible D gene TRBD2, 6 bases. The V gene lost 10 bases and the J gene lost 4 bases, with 22 bases spanning the gap. Germline V gene data show CDR1 as MDHEN and CDR2 as SYDVKM. This CDR3 contains 16 residues. The CDR3 loop is CATLFGGGVSTGELFF. CDR3 sequence (DNA): TGTGCCACCCTGTTCGGGGGTGGTGTTAGCACCGGGGAGCTGTTTTTT.

The chain is built from TRBV13 and TRBJ1-2, with 7 nucleotides matching TRBD1. Unmatched junction bases numbered 10, after V lost 3 bases and J lost 6 bases. CDR1 PRHDT and CDR2 FYEKMQ come from the germline V gene (reference sequence). The CDR3 sequence is 15 residues long. The CDR3 DNA is TGTGCCAGCAGCTTTGAAGGGGGCGGTCGCGATGGCTACACCTTC. It codes for CASSFEGGGRDGYTF.

This chain joins TRBV28 and TRBJ2-7; possible D gene TRBD1, 6 bases. Between the trimmed V and J ends, which lost 6 bases and 7 bases, there was a span of 16 bases. The CDR3 runs 13 residues. Per germline, CDR1 MDHEN and CDR2 SYDVKM. The CDR3 DNA is TGTGCCAGCAGCCGCTCCACCAGGGGTGAGCAGTACTTC. This encodes CASSRSTRGEQYF. The full variable domain, rest sourced from reference TRBV28 and TRBJ2-7, is DVKVTQSSRYLVKRTGEKVFLECVQDMDHENMFWYRQDPGLGLRLIYFSYDVKMKEKGDIPEGYSVSREKKERFSLILESASTNQTSMYLCASSRSTRGEQYFGPGTRLTVT.